What follows describes a single T cell receptor beta chain. What it binds is unknown. Distinct nucleotide sequences in the sample also encode this CDR3. This record belongs to a study of shared clonotypes between healthy human individuals. Study conclusions and caveats: Generally, naive subsets (rather than memory subsets) showed larger estimated richness. With a few donors compared, around 4.7% of naive CD4 clonotypes were shared.

Every subset had its genomic DNA shared out evenly among several immunoSEQ plates. In the source study's methods: ImmunoSEQ supplied junction-only sequences lacking quality scores, so filtering was different. The method was immunoSEQ multiplex PCR; TCRdb's version includes in-frame clones alone and lacks a portion of them. That table supplies the V and J calls and clone size; D and trimming were determined from the DNA. This table has 2.3 million or so clones, approximately 95% appearing once. In germline, CDR1 is SNHLY, CDR2 FYNNEI. Trimming removed 7 bases from V and 2 bases from J, with 11 bases in between. The CDR3 covers 14 residues.

This sequence was found in a young man in good health. Some clones in this sample may be carry-over from other donors' samples. The J gene is TRBJ2-2, the V gene TRBV2, with D possibly being TRBD2 (5 bases). The material sequenced was naive CD4+ T cells from PBMCs. Subset defined: CD45RA+ positively selected. The CDR3 DNA is TGTGCCAGCACCGCTAGCCGTAACACCGGGGAGCTGTTTTTT. As protein: CASTASRNTGELFF.